This entry describes one T cell receptor beta chain. Its antigen is unknown. This entry comes from a study of response to subunit inactivated influenza vaccine. Overall study findings and caveats: The authors proposed limited new T cell recruitment per seasonal influenza vaccination.

The CDR3 extends over 14 amino acids. The germline gives CDR1 SGHRS, CDR2 YFSETQ. V was clipped by 0 bases and J by 17 bases, with 18 bases between them. TCRdb re-called the RT-PCR reads through MiXCR, storing one row per CDR3 protein. Of about half a million distinct CDR3 sequences listed, 25% are singletons. This rearrangement joins TRBV5-1 to TRBJ1-6, with D perhaps TRBD1 (6 bases). The material sequenced was CD4+ T cells sorted from PBMCs, taken 4 to 6 days after vaccination. The source is a man between 45 and 60 years old who received an inactivated influenza vaccine. The CDR3 here is CASSLAGRQDSVHF. The CDR3 bases are TGCGCCAGCAGCTTGGCCGGGAGACAGGACAGTGTCCACTTT. Looking up the rest from reference TRBV5-1 and TRBJ1-6 gives the full variable domain: KAGVTQTPRYLIKTRGQQVTLSCSPISGHRSVSWYQQTPGQGLQFLFEYFSETQRNKGNFPGRFSGRQFSNSRSEMNVSTLELGDSALYLCASSLAGRQDSVHFGNGTRLTVT.